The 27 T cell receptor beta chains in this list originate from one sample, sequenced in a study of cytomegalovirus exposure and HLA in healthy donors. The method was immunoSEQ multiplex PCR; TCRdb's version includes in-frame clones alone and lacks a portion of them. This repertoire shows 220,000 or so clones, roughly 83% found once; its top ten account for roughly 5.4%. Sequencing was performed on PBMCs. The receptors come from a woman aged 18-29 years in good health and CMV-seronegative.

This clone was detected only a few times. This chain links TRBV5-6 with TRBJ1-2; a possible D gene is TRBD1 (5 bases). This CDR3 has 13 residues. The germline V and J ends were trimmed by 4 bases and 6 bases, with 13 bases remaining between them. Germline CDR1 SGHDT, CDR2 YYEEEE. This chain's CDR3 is CASSQGADNGYTF. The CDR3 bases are TGTGCCAGCAGCCAAGGGGCGGATAATGGCTACACCTTC.

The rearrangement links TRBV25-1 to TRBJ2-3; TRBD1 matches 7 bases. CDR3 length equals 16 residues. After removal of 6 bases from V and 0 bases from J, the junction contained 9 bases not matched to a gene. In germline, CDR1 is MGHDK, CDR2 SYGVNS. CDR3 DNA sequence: TGTGCCAGCAGCCCAGGGACAGACGCTAGCACAGATACGCAGTATTTT. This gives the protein CASSPGTDASTDTQYF.

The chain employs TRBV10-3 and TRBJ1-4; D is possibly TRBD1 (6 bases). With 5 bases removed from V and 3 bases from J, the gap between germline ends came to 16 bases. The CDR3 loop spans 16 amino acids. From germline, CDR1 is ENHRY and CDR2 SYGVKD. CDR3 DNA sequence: TGTGCCATCAGTCTTGGAGGGGGGCAGCCTAATGAAAAACTGTTTTTT. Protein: CAISLGGGQPNEKLFF.

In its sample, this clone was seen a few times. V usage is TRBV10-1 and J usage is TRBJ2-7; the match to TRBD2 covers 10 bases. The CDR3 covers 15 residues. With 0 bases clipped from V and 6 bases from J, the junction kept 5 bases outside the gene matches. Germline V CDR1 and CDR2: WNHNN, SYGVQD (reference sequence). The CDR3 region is CASSESGVAGGEQYF. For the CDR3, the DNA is TGCGCCAGCAGTGAGTCAGGGGTAGCGGGAGGCGAGCAGTACTTC.

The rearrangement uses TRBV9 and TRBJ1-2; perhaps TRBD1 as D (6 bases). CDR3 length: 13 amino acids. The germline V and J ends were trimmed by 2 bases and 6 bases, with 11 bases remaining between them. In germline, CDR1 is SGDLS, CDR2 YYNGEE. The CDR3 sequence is CASSVRGEDGYTF. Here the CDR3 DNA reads TGTGCCAGCAGCGTCAGGGGTGAAGATGGCTACACCTTC.

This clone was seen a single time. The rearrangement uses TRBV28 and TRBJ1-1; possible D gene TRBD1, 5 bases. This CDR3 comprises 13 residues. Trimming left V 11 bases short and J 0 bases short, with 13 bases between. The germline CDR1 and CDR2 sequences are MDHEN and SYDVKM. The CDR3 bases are TGTGCCGGAGGGGCCCACCTGAACACTGAAGCTTTCTTT. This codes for CAGGAHLNTEAFF.

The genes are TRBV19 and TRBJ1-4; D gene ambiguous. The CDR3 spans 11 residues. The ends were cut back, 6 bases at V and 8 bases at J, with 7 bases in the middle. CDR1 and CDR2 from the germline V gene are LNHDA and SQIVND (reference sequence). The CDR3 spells CASRPFEKLFF. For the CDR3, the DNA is TGTGCCAGTAGACCCTTCGAAAAACTGTTTTTT.

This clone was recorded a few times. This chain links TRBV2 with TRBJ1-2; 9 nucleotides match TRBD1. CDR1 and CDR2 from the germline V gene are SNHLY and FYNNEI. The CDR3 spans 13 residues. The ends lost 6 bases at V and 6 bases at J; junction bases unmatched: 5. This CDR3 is CASREDRGDGYTF. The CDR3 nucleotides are TGTGCCAGCAGGGAGGACAGGGGCGATGGCTACACCTTC.

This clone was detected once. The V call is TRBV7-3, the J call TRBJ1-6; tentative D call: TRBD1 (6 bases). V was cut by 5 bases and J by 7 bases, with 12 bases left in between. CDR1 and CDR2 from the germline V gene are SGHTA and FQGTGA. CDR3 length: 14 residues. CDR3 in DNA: TGTGCCAGCAGCGCGGACAGCAGGAATTCACCCCTCCACTTT. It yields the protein CASSADSRNSPLHF.

The CDR3 region has the DNA TGTGCCAGCGGGCTAGACAGGTCCCATGGCTACACCTTC. This gives the protein CASGLDRSHGYTF. The chain carries TRBV28 and TRBJ1-2; D is possibly TRBD1 (6 bases). Trimming left V 8 bases short and J 6 bases short, with 16 bases between. Per germline, CDR1 MDHEN and CDR2 SYDVKM. This CDR3 contains 13 residues.

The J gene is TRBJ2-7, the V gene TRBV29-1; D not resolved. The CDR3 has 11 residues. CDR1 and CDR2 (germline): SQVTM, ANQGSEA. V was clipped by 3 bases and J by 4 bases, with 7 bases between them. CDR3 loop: CSVDKGYEQYF. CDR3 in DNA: TGCAGCGTTGATAAAGGGTACGAGCAGTACTTC.

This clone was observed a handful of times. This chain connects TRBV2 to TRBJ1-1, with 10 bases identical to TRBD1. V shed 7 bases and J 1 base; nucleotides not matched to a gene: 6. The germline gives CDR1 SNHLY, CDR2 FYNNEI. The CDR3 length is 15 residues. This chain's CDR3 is CASTRQGAGNTEAFF. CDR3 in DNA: TGTGCCAGCACCCGACAGGGGGCAGGGAACACTGAAGCTTTCTTT.

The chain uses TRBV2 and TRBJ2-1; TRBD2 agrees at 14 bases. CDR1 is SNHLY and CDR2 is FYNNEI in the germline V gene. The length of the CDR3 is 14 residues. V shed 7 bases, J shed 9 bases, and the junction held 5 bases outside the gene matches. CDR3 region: CASMKGTSGGEQFF. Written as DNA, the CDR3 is TGTGCCAGCATGAAGGGGACTAGCGGGGGTGAGCAGTTCTTC.

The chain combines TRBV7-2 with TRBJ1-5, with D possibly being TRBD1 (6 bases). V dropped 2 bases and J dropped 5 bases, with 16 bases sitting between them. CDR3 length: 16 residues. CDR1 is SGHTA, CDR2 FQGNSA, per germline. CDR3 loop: CASSLKGLQGDQPQHF. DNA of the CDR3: TGTGCCAGCAGCTTAAAGGGGCTACAGGGAGATCAGCCCCAGCATTTT.

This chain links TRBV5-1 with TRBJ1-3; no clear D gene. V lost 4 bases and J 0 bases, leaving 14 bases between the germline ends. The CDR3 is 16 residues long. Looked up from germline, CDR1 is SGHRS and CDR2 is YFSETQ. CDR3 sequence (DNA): TGCGCCAGCAGCCCGCTCCCCCCAAACTCTGGAAACACCATATATTTT. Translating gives CASSPLPPNSGNTIYF.

The CDR3 reads CASGEGSRGGQYF. CDR3 nucleotides: TGTGCCTCCGGAGAGGGCTCCCGGGGGGGGCAGTACTTC. The chain carries TRBV28 and TRBJ2-7; 8 nucleotides line up with TRBD2. The V gene end was trimmed by 11 bases and the J gene end by 9 bases; junction bases not matched to a gene: 15. CDR1 and CDR2 from the germline V gene are MDHEN and SYDVKM. This CDR3 region has 13 residues.

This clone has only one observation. CDR3 sequence reads: CASGRQDFTDTQYF. The CDR3 region has the DNA TGTGCCAGCGGTAGACAGGATTTCACAGATACGCAGTATTTT. The rearrangement links TRBV28 to TRBJ2-3; perhaps TRBD1 as D (6 bases). Germline-derived CDR1 and CDR2 are MDHEN and SYDVKM. V lost 8 bases and J 2 bases, leaving 14 bases between the germline ends. This CDR3 is 14 amino acids long.

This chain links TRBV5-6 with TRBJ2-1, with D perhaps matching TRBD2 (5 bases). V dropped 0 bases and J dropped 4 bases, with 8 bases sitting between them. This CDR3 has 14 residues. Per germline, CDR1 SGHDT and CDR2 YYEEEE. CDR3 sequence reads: CASSLAGSYNEQFF. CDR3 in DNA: TGTGCCAGCAGCTTGGCGGGGAGTTACAATGAGCAGTTCTTC.

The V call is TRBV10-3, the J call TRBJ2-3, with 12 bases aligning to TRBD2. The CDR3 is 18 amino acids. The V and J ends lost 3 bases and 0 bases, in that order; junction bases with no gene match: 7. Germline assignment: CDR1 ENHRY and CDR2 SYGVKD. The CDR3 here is CAISDRLAGGRSTDTQYF. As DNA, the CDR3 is TGTGCCATCAGTGATCGGCTAGCGGGGGGGCGTAGCACAGATACGCAGTATTTT.

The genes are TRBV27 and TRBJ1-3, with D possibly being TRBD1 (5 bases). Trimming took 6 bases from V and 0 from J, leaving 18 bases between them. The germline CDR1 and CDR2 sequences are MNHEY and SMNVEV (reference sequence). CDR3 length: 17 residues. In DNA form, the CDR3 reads TGTGCCAGCAGCAGGGTCTTCGGGACGGTCTCTGGAAACACCATATATTTT. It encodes CASSRVFGTVSGNTIYF.

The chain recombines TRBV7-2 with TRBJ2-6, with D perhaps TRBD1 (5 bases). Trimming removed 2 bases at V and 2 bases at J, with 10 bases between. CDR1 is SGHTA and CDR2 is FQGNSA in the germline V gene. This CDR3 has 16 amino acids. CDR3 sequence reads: CASSLLSTAGANVLTF. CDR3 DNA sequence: TGTGCCAGCAGCTTACTTTCGACAGCTGGGGCCAACGTCCTGACTTTC.

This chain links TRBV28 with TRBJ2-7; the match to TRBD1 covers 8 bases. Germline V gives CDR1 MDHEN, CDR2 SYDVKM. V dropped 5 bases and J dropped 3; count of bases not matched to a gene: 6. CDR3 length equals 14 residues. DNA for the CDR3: TGTGCCAGCAGTCCCGGGACAGGCTTCTACGAGCAGTACTTC. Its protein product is CASSPGTGFYEQYF. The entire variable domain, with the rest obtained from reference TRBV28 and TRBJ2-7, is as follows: DVKVTQSSRYLVKRTGEKVFLECVQDMDHENMFWYRQDPGLGLRLIYFSYDVKMKEKGDIPEGYSVSREKKERFSLILESASTNQTSMYLCASSPGTGFYEQYFGPGTRLTVT.

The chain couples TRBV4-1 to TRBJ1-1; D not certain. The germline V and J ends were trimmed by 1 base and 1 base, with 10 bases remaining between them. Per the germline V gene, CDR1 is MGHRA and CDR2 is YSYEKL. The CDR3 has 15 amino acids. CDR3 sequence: CASSQASGRNTEAFF. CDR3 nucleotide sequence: TGCGCCAGCAGCCAAGCTTCAGGCCGGAACACTGAAGCTTTCTTT.

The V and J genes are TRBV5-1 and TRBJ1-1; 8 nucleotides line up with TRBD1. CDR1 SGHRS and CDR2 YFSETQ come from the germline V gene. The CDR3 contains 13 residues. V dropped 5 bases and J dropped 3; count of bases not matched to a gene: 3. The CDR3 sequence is CASRSQGDTEAFF. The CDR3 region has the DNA TGCGCCAGCAGATCACAGGGGGACACTGAAGCTTTCTTT.

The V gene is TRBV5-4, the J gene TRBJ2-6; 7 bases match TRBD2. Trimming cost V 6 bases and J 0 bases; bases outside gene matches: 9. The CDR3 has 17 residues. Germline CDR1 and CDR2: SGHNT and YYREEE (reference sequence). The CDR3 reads CASTPGGLYSGANVLTF. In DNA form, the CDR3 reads TGTGCCAGCACCCCGGGGGGACTTTACTCTGGGGCCAACGTCCTGACTTTC.

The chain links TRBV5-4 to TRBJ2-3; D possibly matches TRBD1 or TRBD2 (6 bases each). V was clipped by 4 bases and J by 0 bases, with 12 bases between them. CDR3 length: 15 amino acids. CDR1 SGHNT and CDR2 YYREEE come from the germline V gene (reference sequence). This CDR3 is CASSPLGGSTDTQYF. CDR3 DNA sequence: TGTGCCAGCAGCCCCTTAGGGGGGAGCACAGATACGCAGTATTTT.

As DNA, the CDR3 is TGTGCCAGCAGCTTACCCAGGGCAGGGGGCGCGGATACGCAGTATTTT. Translating it yields CASSLPRAGGADTQYF. The chain uses TRBV7-9 and TRBJ2-3, with 8 nucleotides matching TRBD1. This CDR3 has 16 residues. Germline V lookup: CDR1 SEHNR, CDR2 FQNEAQ (reference sequence). V was pared by 2 bases and J by 6 bases, with 10 bases of the junction left unmatched.